These 21 T cell receptor beta chains were all obtained from the same sample, sequenced in a study of beta chain features in type 1 diabetes. General study points: TCRB CDR3s were moderately but significantly shorter in Type 1 diabetes patients in all four CD4+ subsets.

What was sequenced were expressed TCRB transcripts, since all of the isolated RNA had been reverse transcribed. Profiled with immunoSEQ multiplex PCR; TCRdb holds only in-frame clones, not every one. The top ten hold about 0.081% of the sample, which has 150,000 or so clones, around 63% seen once. No antigen is known for these receptors. The source material was naive CD4+ T cells from blood. Every receptor here comes from a man aged 25-40 years with type 1 diabetes.

The rearrangement links TRBV6-6 to TRBJ2-7; 10 nucleotides line up with TRBD1. V was clipped by 8 bases and J by 10 bases; unmatched bases: 11. Germline CDR1 is MNHNY and CDR2 is SVGAGI (reference sequence). The CDR3 covers 13 residues. The CDR3 here is CASLGQGVDPQYF. CDR3 nucleotides: TGTGCCAGCCTAGGACAGGGGGTTGATCCCCAGTACTTC.

This clone has just a few counts. The chain carries TRBV2 and TRBJ1-5; 9 bases agree with TRBD1. V trimming: 4 bases; J trimming: 3 bases; junction bases outside the gene matches: 4. The germline gives CDR1 SNHLY, CDR2 FYNNEI. This CDR3 region has 15 residues. CDR3 amino acids: CASSGQGDSNQPQHF. Written as DNA, the CDR3 is TGTGCCAGCAGTGGACAGGGGGATTCCAATCAGCCCCAGCATTTT. The full variable domain, completed using reference TRBV2 and TRBJ1-5, is EPEVTQTPSHQVTQMGQEVILRCVPISNHLYFYWYRQILGQKVEFLVSFYNNEISEKSEIFDDQFSVERPDGSNFTLKIRSTKLEDSAMYFCASSGQGDSNQPQHFGDGTRLSIL.

This chain uses TRBV29-1 with TRBJ1-4, with 9 bases lining up with TRBD1. V lost 5 bases and J lost 6; bases outside the gene matches: 4. Germline V gene data show CDR1 as SQVTM and CDR2 as ANQGSEA. The CDR3 is 13 residues long. CDR3 residues: CSVPGQGHEKLFF. The CDR3 nucleotides are TGCAGCGTTCCGGGACAGGGTCATGAAAAACTGTTTTTT. The variable domain in full, completed from reference TRBV29-1 and TRBJ1-4, reads SAVISQKPSRDICQRGTSLTIQCQVDSQVTMMFWYRQQPGQSLTLIATANQGSEATYESGFVIDKFPISRPNLTFSTLTVSNMSPEDSSIYLCSVPGQGHEKLFFGSGTQLSVL.

The genes are TRBV29-1 and TRBJ2-7; D is undetermined. The CDR3 is made up of 12 amino acids. V was shortened by 7 bases and J by 3 bases, with 13 bases between the two germline ends. The germline gives CDR1 SQVTM, CDR2 ANQGSEA. CDR3 sequence (DNA): TGCAGCGCATGGGATATCGGCTACGAGCAGTACTTC. It specifies CSAWDIGYEQYF.

The chain is built from TRBV29-1 and TRBJ2-7, with 8 bases matching TRBD1. Germline CDR1 and CDR2: SQVTM and ANQGSEA. J gave up 5 bases and V 5 bases, and 8 bases lay outside the gene matches. This CDR3 comprises 13 residues. The CDR3 loop reads CSVPLQGANEQYF. CDR3 DNA sequence: TGCAGCGTTCCCCTGCAGGGGGCCAACGAGCAGTACTTC.

This clone came up a few times. This sequence joins TRBV30 and TRBJ2-2; 8 bases agree with TRBD1. With 7 bases clipped from V and 7 bases from J, the junction kept 11 bases outside the gene matches. The CDR3 totals 14 residues. Per germline, CDR1 GTSNPN and CDR2 SVGIG (reference sequence). The CDR3 DNA reads as TGTGCCTTTAAGGGACAGGTGGGATTCGGGGAGCTGTTTTTT. As protein: CAFKGQVGFGELFF. Using reference TRBV30 and TRBJ2-2 for the parts outside the CDR3, the full variable domain is SQTIHQWPATLVQPVGSPLSLECTVEGTSNPNLYWYRQAAGRGLQLLFYSVGIGQISSEVPQNLSASRPQDRQFILSSKKLLLSDSGFYLCAFKGQVGFGELFFGEGSRLTVL.

The chain links TRBV4-3 to TRBJ2-1; D is possibly TRBD1 or TRBD2 (5 bases each). Germline CDR1 is LGHNA and CDR2 is YSLEER. V lost 0 bases, J lost 1 base, and 16 bases lay in between. The CDR3 runs 18 residues. CDR3 sequence (DNA): TGCGCCAGCAGCCAAGACAGGGACGGGTCTCTGTCCTACAATGAGCAGTTCTTC. Protein sequence: CASSQDRDGSLSYNEQFF.

About this clone itself: The same CDR3 arises from other DNA sequences in this sample as well. The chain employs TRBV7-2 and TRBJ2-3; 9 bases align to TRBD2. Germline assignment: CDR1 SGHTA and CDR2 FQGNSA. V shed 1 base and J 2 bases; nucleotides not matched to a gene: 1. CDR3 length: 15 residues. In nucleotides, the CDR3 is TGTGCCAGCAGCTTAGGCGGGGGGGCCACAGATACGCAGTATTTT. Translated, it gives CASSLGGGATDTQYF.

This clone was counted between two and nine times. This rearrangement joins TRBV30 to TRBJ1-2, with 7 bases lining up with TRBD1. Unmatched junction bases numbered 3, after V lost 3 bases and J lost 8 bases. Germline CDR1 GTSNPN, CDR2 SVGIG (reference sequence). The CDR3 loop spans 11 amino acids. CDR3 in amino acids: CAWSRDRGYTF. The CDR3 DNA is TGTGCCTGGAGCCGGGACAGAGGCTACACCTTC.

This clone was observed a handful of times. The J gene is TRBJ2-3, the V gene TRBV5-1; 10 bases line up with TRBD1. This CDR3 region has 15 residues. V gave up 4 bases and J gave up 5 bases; unmatched junction bases: 7. Germline V gives CDR1 SGHRS, CDR2 YFSETQ. The CDR3: CASSIPRDRGDTQYF. The CDR3 nucleotides are TGCGCCAGCAGCATACCAAGGGACAGGGGAGATACGCAGTATTTT.

V gene TRBV5-6 combines with J gene TRBJ2-7; D remains ambiguous. The CDR3 runs to 13 residues. Germline V CDR1 and CDR2: SGHDT, YYEEEE. The V and J ends lost 3 bases and 1 base respectively, with 8 bases between them. The CDR3 loop is CASSSPRSYEQYF. In DNA form, the CDR3 reads TGTGCCAGCAGCTCGCCCAGGTCCTACGAGCAGTACTTC.

This rearrangement joins TRBV27 to TRBJ1-1, with TRBD1 matching over 12 bases. V lost 8 bases to trimming and J lost 6 bases; unmatched junction nucleotides: 4. The CDR3 consists of 13 residues. From germline, CDR1 is MNHEY and CDR2 SMNVEV (reference sequence). The CDR3 nucleotides read TGTGCCAGCTGGGGACAGGGGGCCTCTGAAGCTTTCTTT. Its translation is CASWGQGASEAFF.

This clone was counted between two and nine times. V gene TRBV29-1 combines with J gene TRBJ2-3; D is undetermined. This CDR3 spans 16 amino acids. Germline lookup yields CDR1 SQVTM and CDR2 ANQGSEA. V was clipped by 0 bases and J by 4 bases, with 17 bases between them. The CDR3 reads CSVEELPPKGADTQYF. The CDR3 DNA reads as TGCAGCGTTGAAGAGTTGCCTCCCAAGGGCGCAGATACGCAGTATTTT.

The chain carries TRBV30 and TRBJ1-4, with 9 bases aligning to TRBD1. Germline V gene lookup returns CDR1 GTSNPN and CDR2 SVGIG (reference sequence). With V trimmed by 2 bases and J by 6 bases, 1 base remained unmatched. This CDR3 has 13 residues. CDR3 protein: CAWSWTGDEKLFF. In DNA form, the CDR3 reads TGTGCCTGGAGTTGGACAGGGGATGAAAAACTGTTTTTT.

V and J are TRBV28 and TRBJ2-7; D not certain. The V gene's germline CDR1 is MDHEN and CDR2 SYDVKM. Trimming took 2 bases from V and 2 from J, leaving 10 bases between them. This CDR3 spans 14 amino acids. CDR3 in DNA: TGTGCCAGCAGTTTAGCGCGGACGGCCTACGAGCAGTACTTC. Its translation: CASSLARTAYEQYF.

V is TRBV6-6 and J is TRBJ2-5, with D unresolved. Trimming removed 0 bases at V and 4 bases at J, with 9 bases between. CDR3 length: 14 residues. From germline, CDR1 is MNHNY and CDR2 SVGAGI (reference sequence). CDR3 nucleotide sequence: TGTGCCAGCAGTTACTCTGGGGTGGGAGAGACCCAGTACTTC. As protein: CASSYSGVGETQYF.

This clone was detected only a few times. V usage is TRBV29-1 and J usage is TRBJ2-2; no clear D. CDR3 length: 15 amino acids. Between the trimmed V and J ends, which lost 3 bases and 5 bases, there was a span of 16 bases. The V gene's germline CDR1 is SQVTM and CDR2 ANQGSEA. The CDR3 DNA reads TGCAGCGTTGACGCCTCACCGGGTAGGACCGGGGAGCTGTTTTTT. Its protein product is CSVDASPGRTGELFF.

This clone came up once. The chain recombines TRBV29-1 with TRBJ2-7; D is perhaps TRBD1 (6 bases). Trimming shortened V by 4 bases and J by 0 bases, and 10 bases separated the two germline ends. This CDR3 is built from 13 residues. Germline V gene data show CDR1 as SQVTM and CDR2 as ANQGSEA. The CDR3 protein is CSVGQVNSYEQYF. CDR3 coding DNA: TGCAGCGTTGGACAGGTTAACTCCTACGAGCAGTACTTC.

The rearrangement joins TRBV9 to TRBJ2-1; no clear D. Germline V gene lookup returns CDR1 SGDLS and CDR2 YYNGEE. Trimming cost V 4 bases and J 1 base, with 12 bases left between them. The CDR3 spans 15 residues. Here the CDR3 DNA reads TGTGCCAGCAGCCCCGTGTCCCTATCCTACAATGAGCAGTTCTTC. Its translation is CASSPVSLSYNEQFF.

The chain has TRBV30 and TRBJ1-6; the D gene is possibly TRBD1 (5 bases). The germline gives CDR1 GTSNPN, CDR2 SVGIG (reference sequence). V lost 3 bases and J lost 5, with 14 bases in between. CDR3 length: 15 amino acids. CDR3 nucleotide sequence: TGTGCCTGGAGGGCCCCGGGACGGGATAATTCACCCCTCCACTTT. Its translation: CAWRAPGRDNSPLHF.

The chain links TRBV7-2 to TRBJ2-1, with TRBD2 identical over 7 bases. CDR3 length: 14 amino acids. Germline-derived CDR1 and CDR2 are SGHTA and FQGNSA. V dropped 10 bases and J dropped 8; count of bases not matched to a gene: 14. CDR3 nucleotide sequence: TGTGCCACCTCCCTTGGGGAGGGAGTCCATGAGCAGTTCTTC. It encodes CATSLGEGVHEQFF. Drawing the rest from reference TRBV7-2 and TRBJ2-1, the complete variable domain is GAGVSQSPSNKVTEKGKDVELRCDPISGHTALYWYRQSLGQGLEFLIYFQGNSAPDKSGLPSDRFSAERTGGSVSTLTIQRTQQEDSAVYLCATSLGEGVHEQFFGPGTRLTVL.